The 11 T cell receptor beta chains presented below share a single source sample, sequenced in a study of cytomegalovirus exposure and HLA in healthy donors (dated by TCRdb to 2017 to 2019). To prepare the library, the immunoSEQ multiplex PCR assay was applied. In its TCRdb copy, this immuneACCESS table keeps in-frame sequences only and misses some clones. Where compared with another copy, unresolved V genes explain less than half of these, and the others have no known cause. The table for this sample lists 230,000 or so clones; around 88% of them were counted only once. 2.9% of the sample belongs to the ten largest clones. The sample was PBMCs. The source of these receptors is a woman between 18 and 29 years old in good health and CMV-seronegative.

The rearrangement uses TRBV6-6 and TRBJ1-5, with D possibly matching TRBD1 (5 bases). Germline CDR1 is MNHNY and CDR2 is SVGAGI (reference sequence). The CDR3 totals 14 residues. V was shortened by 5 bases and J by 1 base, with 9 bases between the two germline ends. The CDR3 DNA is TGTGCCAGCAGTCCCGGGGGGAGCAATCAGCCCCAGCATTTT. Protein sequence: CASSPGGSNQPQHF.

The V call is TRBV6-6, the J call TRBJ1-3, with a weak D call TRBD1 (6 bases). The V and J ends lost 0 bases and 2 bases respectively, with 11 bases between them. There are 16 residues in the CDR3. The germline gives CDR1 MNHNY, CDR2 SVGAGI (reference sequence). The CDR3 DNA reads as TGTGCCAGCAGTTACTCATCAGGGGTCACTGGAAACACCATATATTTT. Translation gives CASSYSSGVTGNTIYF.

The chain recombines TRBV5-6 with TRBJ1-2; D is perhaps TRBD1 (5 bases). There are 13 residues in the CDR3. Germline CDR1 is SGHDT and CDR2 is YYEEEE. Trimming took 0 bases from V and 7 from J, leaving 10 bases between them. CDR3 loop: CASSLAGGGGYTF. The CDR3 bases are TGTGCCAGCAGCTTGGCCGGCGGGGGTGGCTACACCTTC.

The chain recombines TRBV11-2 with TRBJ2-1; 7 nucleotides align to TRBD2. The CDR3 extends over 14 amino acids. V was clipped by 3 bases and J by 8 bases; unmatched bases: 7. Germline V gene sequence: CDR1 SGHAT, CDR2 FQNNGV. The CDR3 DNA is TGTGCCAGCAGCTTCGGGTGGGAGGGCTATGAGCAGTTCTTC. It specifies CASSFGWEGYEQFF.

The rearrangement joins TRBV15 to TRBJ1-5; 7 bases fit TRBD1. The V gene's germline CDR1 is LNHNV and CDR2 YYDKDF (reference sequence). Unmatched junction bases numbered 8, after V lost 3 bases and J lost 3 bases. The CDR3 loop spans 16 amino acids. CDR3 sequence (DNA): TGTGCCACCAGCAGGCACAGGGGACGGAACAATCAGCCCCAGCATTTT. It is translated as CATSRHRGRNNQPQHF. Together with reference TRBV15 and TRBJ1-5, the CDR3 gives the full variable domain: DAMVIQNPRYQVTQFGKPVTLSCSQTLNHNVMYWYQQKSSQAPKLLFHYYDKDFNNEADTPDNFQSRRPNTSFCFLDIRSPGLGDTAMYLCATSRHRGRNNQPQHFGDGTRLSIL.

This clone was seen many times. The rearrangement links TRBV5-1 to TRBJ2-1; a weak D match, TRBD2 (6 bases). V was cut by 2 bases and J by 0 bases, with 24 bases left in between. Germline values: CDR1 SGHRS, CDR2 YFSETQ. The CDR3 consists of 20 residues. The CDR3 here is CASSFYPLSRDSFSYNEQFF. CDR3 DNA: TGCGCCAGCAGCTTTTACCCGTTGAGCCGGGACTCCTTCTCCTACAATGAGCAGTTCTTC.

V and J are TRBV7-9 and TRBJ2-1; 16 positions agree with TRBD2. V lost 5 bases to trimming and J lost 8 bases; unmatched junction nucleotides: 6. The CDR3 contains 16 residues. Germline V lookup: CDR1 SEHNR, CDR2 FQNEAQ (reference sequence). CDR3 sequence (DNA): TGTGCCAGCAGCCCCGGGACTAGCGGGAGGGCCGATGAGCAGTTCTTC. Translation: CASSPGTSGRADEQFF.

This clone appeared once. The chain employs TRBV5-6 and TRBJ2-3; the match to TRBD1 covers 8 bases. After removal of 3 bases from V and 0 bases from J, the junction contained 9 bases not matched to a gene. CDR3 length equals 17 residues. CDR1 and CDR2 (germline): SGHDT, YYEEEE. CDR3 region: CASSWPGQAKSTDTQYF. The CDR3 bases are TGTGCCAGCAGCTGGCCGGGACAGGCCAAGAGCACAGATACGCAGTATTTT.

V usage is TRBV4-2 and J usage is TRBJ2-1; tentative D call: TRBD2 (5 bases). Germline V lookup: CDR1 LGHNA, CDR2 YNFKEQ. The CDR3 has 14 residues. Trimming pared 4 bases from V and 5 bases from J, leaving 12 bases between. The CDR3 loop reads CASSPLREDNEQFF. For the CDR3, the DNA is TGTGCCAGCAGCCCACTGAGGGAAGACAATGAGCAGTTCTTC.

The CDR3 protein is CASSYSGVSTEAFF. The DNA for the CDR3 is TGTGCCAGCAGTTACAGTGGAGTAAGCACTGAAGCTTTCTTT. The chain joins TRBV6-5 to TRBJ1-1; no clear D. Trimming pared 2 bases from V and 4 bases from J, leaving 11 bases between. The CDR3 is made up of 14 amino acids. The germline gives CDR1 MNHEY, CDR2 SVGAGI.

The genes are TRBV19 and TRBJ1-1; TRBD1 aligns across 7 bases. Looked up from germline, CDR1 is LNHDA and CDR2 is SQIVND (reference sequence). This CDR3 is built from 16 residues. After removal of 6 bases from V and 0 bases from J, the junction contained 10 bases not matched to a gene. CDR3 in DNA: TGTGCCAGTAGGGGAGATGACAGGGCGATGAACACTGAAGCTTTCTTT. It encodes CASRGDDRAMNTEAFF.